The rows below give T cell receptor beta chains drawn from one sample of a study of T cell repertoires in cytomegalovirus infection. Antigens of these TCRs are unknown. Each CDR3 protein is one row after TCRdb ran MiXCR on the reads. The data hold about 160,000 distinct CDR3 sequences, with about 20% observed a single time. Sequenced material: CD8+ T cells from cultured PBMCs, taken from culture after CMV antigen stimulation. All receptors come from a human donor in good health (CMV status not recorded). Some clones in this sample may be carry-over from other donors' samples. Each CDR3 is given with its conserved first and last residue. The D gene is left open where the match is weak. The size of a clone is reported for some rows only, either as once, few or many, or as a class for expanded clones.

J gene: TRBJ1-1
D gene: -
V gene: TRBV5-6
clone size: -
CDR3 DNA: TGTGCCAGCAGGGCTCCGGGACGGGGTGAAGCTTTCTTT
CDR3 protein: CASRAPGRGEAFF

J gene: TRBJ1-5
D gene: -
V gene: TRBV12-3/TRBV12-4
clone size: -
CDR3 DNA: TGTGCCAGCAGTTTCGATCCTTATAGCAATCAGCCCCAGCATTTT
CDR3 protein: CASSFDPYSNQPQHF

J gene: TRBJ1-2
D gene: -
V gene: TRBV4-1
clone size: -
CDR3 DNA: TGCGCCAGCAGCCCCCAAAGCCAGGGGAGGGTAGCTAACTATGGCTACACCTTC
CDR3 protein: CASSPQSQGRVANYGYTF

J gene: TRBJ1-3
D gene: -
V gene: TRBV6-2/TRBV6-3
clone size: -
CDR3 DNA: TGTGCCAGCAGTCGACTAGGACGGCTCTCTGGAAACACCATATATTTT
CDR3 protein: CASSRLGRLSGNTIYF

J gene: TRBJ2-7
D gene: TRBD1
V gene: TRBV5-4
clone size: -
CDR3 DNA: TGTGCCAGCAGCTCGCCATCGACAGGGCCCACCTACGAGCAGTACTTC
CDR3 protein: CASSSPSTGPTYEQYF

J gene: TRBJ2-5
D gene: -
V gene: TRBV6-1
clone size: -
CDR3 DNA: TGTGCCAGCAGTGAACCGGACCAAGAGACCCAGTACTTC
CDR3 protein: CASSEPDQETQYF

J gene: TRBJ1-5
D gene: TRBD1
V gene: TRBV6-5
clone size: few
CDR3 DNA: TGTGCCAGCAGGTCCGGGACAGAGAGCAATCAGCCCCAGCATTTT
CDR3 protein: CASRSGTESNQPQHF

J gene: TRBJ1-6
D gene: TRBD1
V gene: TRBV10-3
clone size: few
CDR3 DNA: TGTGCCATCAGTGAGCAGGTGGACAGGGTGGACGCACCCCTCCACTTT
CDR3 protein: CAISEQVDRVDAPLHF

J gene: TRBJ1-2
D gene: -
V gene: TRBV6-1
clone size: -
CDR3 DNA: TGTGCCAGCAGTGAGTCCCCACACGTATACTATGGCTACACCTTC
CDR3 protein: CASSESPHVYYGYTF

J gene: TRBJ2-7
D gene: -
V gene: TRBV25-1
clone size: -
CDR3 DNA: TGTGCCAGCAGTGAATCAGGGCCGGCCTACGAGCAGTACTTC
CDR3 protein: CASSESGPAYEQYF

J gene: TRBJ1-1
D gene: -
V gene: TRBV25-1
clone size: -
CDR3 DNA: TGTGCCAGCAGTGGGCGACGAAAAGCTTTCTTT
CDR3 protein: CASSGRRKAFF

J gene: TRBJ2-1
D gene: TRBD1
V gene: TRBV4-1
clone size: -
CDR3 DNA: TGCGCCAGCAGCCGGACGGGACAGGCATACAATGAGCAGTTCTTC
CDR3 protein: CASSRTGQAYNEQFF

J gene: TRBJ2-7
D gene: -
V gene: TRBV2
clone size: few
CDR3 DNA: TGTGCCAGCAGTGCCGGGACACGATACGAGCAGTACTTC
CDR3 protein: CASSAGTRYEQYF

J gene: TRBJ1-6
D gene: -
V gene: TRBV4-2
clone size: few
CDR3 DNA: TGTGCCAGCAGCCAAGTGATGGATAATTCACCCCTCCACTTT
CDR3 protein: CASSQVMDNSPLHF

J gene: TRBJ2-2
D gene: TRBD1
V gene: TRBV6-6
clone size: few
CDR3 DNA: TGTGCCATCCCCCCGGACAGGGGGCTCGGGAACACCGGGGAGCTGTTTTTT
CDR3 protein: CAIPPDRGLGNTGELFF

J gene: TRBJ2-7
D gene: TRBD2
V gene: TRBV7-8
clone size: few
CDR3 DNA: TGTGCCAGCAGCTTAGCGGCTAGCGGGGCTTATAGCTACGAGCAGTACTTC
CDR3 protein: CASSLAASGAYSYEQYF

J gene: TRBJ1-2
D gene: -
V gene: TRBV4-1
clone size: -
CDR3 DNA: TGCGCCAGCAGCTTCCCCCCGGACGGGTCTAACTATGGCTACACCTTC
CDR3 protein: CASSFPPDGSNYGYTF

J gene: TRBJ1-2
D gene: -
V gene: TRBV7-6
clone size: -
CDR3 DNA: TGTGCCAGCAGCCCAACAGAAGGGGGAAACTATGGCTACACCTTC
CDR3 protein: CASSPTEGGNYGYTF

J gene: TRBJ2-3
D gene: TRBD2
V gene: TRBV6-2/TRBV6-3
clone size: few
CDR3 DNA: TGTGCCAGCAGTCCCGACCACGGGGGGGCAAGCACAGATACGCAGTATTTT
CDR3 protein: CASSPDHGGASTDTQYF

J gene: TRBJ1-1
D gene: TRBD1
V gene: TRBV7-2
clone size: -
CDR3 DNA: TGTGCCAGCAGCTCCGGGACAGAGAACACTGAAGCTTTCTTT
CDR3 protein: CASSSGTENTEAFF

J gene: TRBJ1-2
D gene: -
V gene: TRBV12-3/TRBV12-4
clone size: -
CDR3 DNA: TGTGCCAGCACTCTCACGATTAACTATGGCTACACCTTC
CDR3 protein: CASTLTINYGYTF

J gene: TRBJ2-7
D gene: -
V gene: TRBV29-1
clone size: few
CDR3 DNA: TGCAGCGTCCTGGACAGCGAGCAGTACTTC
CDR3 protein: CSVLDSEQYF

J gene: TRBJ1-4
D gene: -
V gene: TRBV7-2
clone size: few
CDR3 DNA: TGTGCCAGCAGTCTAAACGGGGAAGCAACTAATGAAAAACTGTTTTTT
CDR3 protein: CASSLNGEATNEKLFF

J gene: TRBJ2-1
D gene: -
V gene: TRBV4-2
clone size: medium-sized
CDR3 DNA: TGTGCCAGCAGCCAAGAATTCCAGTATGAGCAGTTCTTC
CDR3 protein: CASSQEFQYEQFF